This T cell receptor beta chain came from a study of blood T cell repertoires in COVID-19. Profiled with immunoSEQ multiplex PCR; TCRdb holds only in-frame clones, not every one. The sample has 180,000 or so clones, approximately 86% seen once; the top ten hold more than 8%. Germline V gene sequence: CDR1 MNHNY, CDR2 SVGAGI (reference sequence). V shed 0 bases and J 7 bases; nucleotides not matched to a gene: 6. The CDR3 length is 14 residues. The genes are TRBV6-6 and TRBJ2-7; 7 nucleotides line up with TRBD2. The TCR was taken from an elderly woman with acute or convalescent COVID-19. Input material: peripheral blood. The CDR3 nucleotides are TGTGCCAGCAGTTACTCGAGATCGGGAGGTGAGCAGTACTTC. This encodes CASSYSRSGGEQYF.